This T cell receptor beta chain originates from a study of blood T cell repertoires in COVID-19. In the study overall: Sites in the United States, Italy and Spain provided acute and convalescent COVID-19 samples. PBMCs, B-cell-depleted T cells, or T cells provided the cDNA or gDNA that made up the material.

In the authors' methods: Researchers report that nucleated cell counts were estimated from reference gene primer amplification. Measured with immunoSEQ multiplex PCR; TCRdb has only the in-frame clones, and not every one. That table is the source of V, J and clone size, and D and trimming were worked out from the DNA. Of around 310,000 clones in the sample, about nine tenths are singletons; the top ten hold over 8.5%. Those enrolled, adults aged roughly 18 to 100 years, came from 20 to 25 US areas. Germline CDR1 MGHDK, CDR2 SYGVNS. Trimming at V came to 6 bases and at J to 1 base, leaving 5 bases not matched to a gene. The CDR3 has 14 residues.

The TCR originated in a woman between 25 and 40 years old who had recovered from COVID-19. The specimen sequenced was PBMCs or T cells enriched from blood (not recorded which). The chain joins TRBV25-1 to TRBJ1-1, with 7 bases matching TRBD1. The CDR3 region has the DNA TGTGCCAGCAGCCCGGACAGGCAGAACACTGAAGCTTTCTTT. Its protein is CASSPDRQNTEAFF.